The present TCR beta chain was sequenced within a study of neurological immune-mediated disorders. Time point reported: technical triplicate 2. The unsorted libraries were generated from a total of 2 million PBMCs, which had been stored in RNAlater at -80 C. 5'RACE with 10-nucleotide random UMIs generated the cDNA. In TCRdb, the 5' RACE reads were re-called with MiXCR into one record per CDR3 protein. This table holds about 59,000 distinct CDR3 sequences, more than 20% found once. CDR1 and CDR2 (germline): KGHDR, SFDVKD. Trimming took 9 bases from V and 2 from J, leaving 10 bases between them. This CDR3 is built from 13 residues. Points on this clonotype: Its antigen is unknown.

Study results and limitations: Expansion of TCR clones was greatest in HTLV-1-associated myelopathy and smallest in multiple sclerosis, where it fell below that of healthy controls. Across subjects, no CDR3 amino acid sequence appeared in expanded clones of more than one subject, a finding that suggested private repertoires in all groups.

V usage is TRBV24-1 and J usage is TRBJ2-4; D not certain. This TCR was sampled from a man between 60 and 70 years old with HTLV-1-associated myelopathy (HAM/TSP). Input material: PBMCs. CDR3 bases: TGTGCCACCGGTTATCACCCCAAAAACATTCAGTACTTC. Translating gives CATGYHPKNIQYF.